The source of this T cell receptor beta chain is a study of OX40 agonist ivuxolimab in advanced cancers. Study as a whole: Each dose-escalation patient presented with hepatocellular carcinoma, melanoma, renal cell or head and neck cancer.

TCRdb's copy holds only in-frame clones and misses some; the assay was immunoSEQ multiplex PCR. The sample yields tens of thousands of clones, roughly nine tenths seen once. The V gene lost 8 bases and the J gene lost 9 bases, with 17 bases spanning the gap. The CDR3 totals 13 residues. Looked up from germline, CDR1 is MDHEN and CDR2 is SYDVKM. Sample: CD4+ or CD8+ T cells sorted from blood, taken in a trial of the OX40 agonist ivuxolimab. The genes are TRBV28 and TRBJ1-5, with a weak D call TRBD1 (6 bases). The TCR sequence derives from an adult with an advanced solid tumor such as melanoma, head and neck, liver or kidney cancer. The CDR3 protein is CASGFRGTLPQHF. Here the CDR3 DNA reads TGTGCCAGCGGATTCAGGGGCACCCTGCCCCAGCATTTT.